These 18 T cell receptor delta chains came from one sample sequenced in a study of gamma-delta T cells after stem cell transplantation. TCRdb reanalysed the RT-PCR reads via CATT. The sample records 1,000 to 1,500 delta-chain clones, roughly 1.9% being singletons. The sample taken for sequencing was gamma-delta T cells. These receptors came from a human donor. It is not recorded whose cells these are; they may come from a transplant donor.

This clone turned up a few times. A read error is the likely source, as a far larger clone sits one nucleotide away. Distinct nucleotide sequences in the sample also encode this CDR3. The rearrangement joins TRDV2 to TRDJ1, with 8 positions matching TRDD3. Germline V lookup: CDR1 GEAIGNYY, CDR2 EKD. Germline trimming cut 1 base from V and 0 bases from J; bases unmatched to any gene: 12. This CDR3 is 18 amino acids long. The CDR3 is CACDTVDLLGGNTDKLIF. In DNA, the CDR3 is TGTGCCTGTGACACGGTGGATTTACTGGGGGGTAACACCGATAAACTCATCTTT.

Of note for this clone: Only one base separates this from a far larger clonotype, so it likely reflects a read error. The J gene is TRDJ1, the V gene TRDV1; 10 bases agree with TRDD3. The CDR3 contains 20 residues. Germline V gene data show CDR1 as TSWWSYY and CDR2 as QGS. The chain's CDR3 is CALGELLPSYWGIMSDKPIF. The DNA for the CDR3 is TGTGCTCTTGGGGAACTCCTTCCGTCGTACTGGGGGATCATGTCGGATAAACCCATCTTT.

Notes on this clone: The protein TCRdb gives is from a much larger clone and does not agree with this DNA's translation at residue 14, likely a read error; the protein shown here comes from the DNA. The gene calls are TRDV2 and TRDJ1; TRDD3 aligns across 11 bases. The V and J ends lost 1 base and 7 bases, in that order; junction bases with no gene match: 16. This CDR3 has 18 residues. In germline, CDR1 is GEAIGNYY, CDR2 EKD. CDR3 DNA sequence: TGTGCCTGTGACACTGTGGGCCTTCCTGCTGGGGGATACAGTAAACTCATCTTT. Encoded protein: CACDTVGLPAGGYSKLIF.

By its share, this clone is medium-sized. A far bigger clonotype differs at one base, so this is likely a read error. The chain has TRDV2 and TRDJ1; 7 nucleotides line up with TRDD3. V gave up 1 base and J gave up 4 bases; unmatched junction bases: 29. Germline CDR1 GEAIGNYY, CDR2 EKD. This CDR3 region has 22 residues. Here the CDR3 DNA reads TGTGCCTGTGACACGTACTGGGGTGATGAGTCGGATTCGCTAGCTCGCCTCGATAAACTCATCTTT. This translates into CACDTYWGDESDSLARLDKLIF.

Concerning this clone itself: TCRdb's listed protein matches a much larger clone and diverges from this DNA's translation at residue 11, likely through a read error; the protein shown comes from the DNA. The CDR3 region has the DNA TGTGCCTGTGACACCGTCGTTAGGGGATCCTACACCGATAAACTCATCTTT. Translated: CACDTVVRGSYTDKLIF. The chain recombines TRDV2 with TRDJ1, with D possibly matching TRDD3 (6 bases). Trimming cost V 0 bases and J 0 bases, with 16 bases left between them. Per the germline V gene, CDR1 is GEAIGNYY and CDR2 is EKD. This CDR3 has 17 residues.

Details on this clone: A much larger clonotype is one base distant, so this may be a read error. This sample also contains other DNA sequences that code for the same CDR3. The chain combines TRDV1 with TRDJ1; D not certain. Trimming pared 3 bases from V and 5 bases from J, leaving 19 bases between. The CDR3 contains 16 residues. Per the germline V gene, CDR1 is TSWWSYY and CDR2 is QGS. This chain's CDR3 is CALGDFGSRRYDKLIF. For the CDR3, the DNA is TGTGCTCTTGGGGATTTCGGTTCCCGTCGATATGATAAACTCATCTTT.

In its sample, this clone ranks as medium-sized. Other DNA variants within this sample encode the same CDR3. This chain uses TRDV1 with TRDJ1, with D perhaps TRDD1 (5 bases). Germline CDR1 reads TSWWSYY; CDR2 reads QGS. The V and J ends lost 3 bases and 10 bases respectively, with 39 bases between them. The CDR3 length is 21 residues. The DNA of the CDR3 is TGTGCTCTTGGGGATCCCATAGTAATTGGTTTCCGCATGTGGACCCGATCTCGACTCATCTTT. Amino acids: CALGDPIVIGFRMWTRSRLIF.

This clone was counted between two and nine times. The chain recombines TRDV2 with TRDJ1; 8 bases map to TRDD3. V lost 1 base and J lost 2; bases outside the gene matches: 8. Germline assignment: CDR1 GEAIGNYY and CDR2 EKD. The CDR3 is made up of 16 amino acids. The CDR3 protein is CACDTIAGGLTDKLIF. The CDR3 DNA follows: TGTGCCTGTGACACGATCGCTGGGGGACTTACCGATAAACTCATCTTT.

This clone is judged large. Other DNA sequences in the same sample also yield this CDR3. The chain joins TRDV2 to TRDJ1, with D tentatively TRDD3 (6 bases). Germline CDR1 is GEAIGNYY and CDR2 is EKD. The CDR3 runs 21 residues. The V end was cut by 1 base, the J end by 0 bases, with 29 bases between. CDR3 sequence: CACDTVKFDGGPMGYTDKLIF. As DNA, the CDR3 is TGTGCCTGTGACACAGTAAAGTTCGATGGGGGCCCCATGGGGTACACCGATAAACTCATCTTT.

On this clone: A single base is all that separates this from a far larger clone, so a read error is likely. CDR3 sequence reads: CACDYPCRLGEGDSSWDTRQMFF. The CDR3 DNA follows: TGTGCCTGTGATTATCCCTGCAGACTGGGGGAGGGCGACAGTTCCTGGGACACCCGACAGATGTTTTTC. The chain combines TRDV2 with TRDJ3, with 9 nucleotides matching TRDD3. V trimming: 4 bases; J trimming: 1 base; junction bases outside the gene matches: 22. The germline gives CDR1 GEAIGNYY, CDR2 EKD. There are 23 residues in the CDR3.

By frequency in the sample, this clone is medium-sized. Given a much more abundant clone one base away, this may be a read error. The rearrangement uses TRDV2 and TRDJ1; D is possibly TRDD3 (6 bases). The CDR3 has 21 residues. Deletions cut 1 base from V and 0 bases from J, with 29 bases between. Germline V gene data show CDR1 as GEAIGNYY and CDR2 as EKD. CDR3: CACDTVRFDGGPMGYTDKLIF. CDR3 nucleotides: TGTGCCTGTGACACAGTAAGGTTCGATGGGGGCCCCATGGGGTACACCGATAAACTCATCTTT.

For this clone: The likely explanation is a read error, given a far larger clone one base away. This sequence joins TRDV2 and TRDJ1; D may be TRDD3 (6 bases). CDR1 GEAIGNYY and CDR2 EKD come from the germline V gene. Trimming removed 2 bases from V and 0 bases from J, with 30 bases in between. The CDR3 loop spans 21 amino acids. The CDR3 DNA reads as TGTGCCTGTGACAAAGTAAAGTTCGATGGGGGCCCCATGGGGTACACCGATAAACTCATCTTT. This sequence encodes CACDKVKFDGGPMGYTDKLIF.

CDR3 sequence: CACESLGDYSWDTRQMFF. The DNA of the CDR3 is TGTGCCTGTGAGTCACTGGGGGACTACTCCTGGGACACCCGACAGATGTTTTTC. The V gene is TRDV2, the J gene TRDJ3; 9 positions agree with TRDD3. This CDR3 comprises 18 residues. V lost 4 bases, J lost 0 bases, and 6 bases stayed unmatched. Germline-derived CDR1 and CDR2 are GEAIGNYY and EKD.

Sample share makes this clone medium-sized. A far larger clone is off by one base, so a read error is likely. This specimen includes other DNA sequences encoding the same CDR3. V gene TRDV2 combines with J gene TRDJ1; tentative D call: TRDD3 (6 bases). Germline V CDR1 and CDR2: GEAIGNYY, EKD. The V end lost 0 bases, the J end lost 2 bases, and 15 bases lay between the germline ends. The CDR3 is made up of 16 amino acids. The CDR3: CACDTVGGRPTDKLIF. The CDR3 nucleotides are TGTGCCTGTGACACCGTCGGGGGACGTCCTACCGATAAACTCATCTTT.

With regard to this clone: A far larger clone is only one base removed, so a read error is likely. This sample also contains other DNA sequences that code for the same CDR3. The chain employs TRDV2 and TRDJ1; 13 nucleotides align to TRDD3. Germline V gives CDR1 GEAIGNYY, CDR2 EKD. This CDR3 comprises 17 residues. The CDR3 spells CACERLVLGDTTDKLIF. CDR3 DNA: TGTGCCTGTGAAAGACTCGTACTGGGGGATACGACCGACAAACTCATCTTT.

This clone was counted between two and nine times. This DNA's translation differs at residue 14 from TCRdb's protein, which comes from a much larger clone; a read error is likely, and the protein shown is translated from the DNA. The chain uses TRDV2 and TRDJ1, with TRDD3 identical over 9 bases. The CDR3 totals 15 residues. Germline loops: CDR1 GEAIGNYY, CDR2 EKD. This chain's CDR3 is CACDPLLGDTDKLTF. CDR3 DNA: TGTGCCTGTGACCCGCTACTGGGGGACACCGATAAACTCACCTTT.

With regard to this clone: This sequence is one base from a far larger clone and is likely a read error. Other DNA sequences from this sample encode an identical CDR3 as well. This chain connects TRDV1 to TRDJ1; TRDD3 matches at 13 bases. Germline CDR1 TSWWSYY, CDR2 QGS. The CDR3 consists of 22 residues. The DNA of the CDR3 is TGTGCTCTTGGGGAACCGAGGATTCCCAGCTACTGGGGGATACGTGCAATTCTTAAACTCATTTTT. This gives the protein CALGEPRIPSYWGIRAILKLIF.

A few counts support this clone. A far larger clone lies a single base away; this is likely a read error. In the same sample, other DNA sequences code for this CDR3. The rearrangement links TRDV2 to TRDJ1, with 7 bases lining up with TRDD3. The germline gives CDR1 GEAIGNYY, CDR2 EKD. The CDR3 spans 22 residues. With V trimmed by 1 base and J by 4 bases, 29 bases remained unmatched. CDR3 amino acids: CACDTYWGDESDSLARFDKLIF. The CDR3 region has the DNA TGTGCCTGTGACACGTACTGGGGCGATGAGTCGGATTCGCTAGCTCGCTTCGATAAACTCATCTTT.